Below, 14 T cell receptor beta chains from the same sample are listed, as sequenced in a study of shared clonotypes between healthy human individuals. Measured with immunoSEQ multiplex PCR; TCRdb has only the in-frame clones, and not every one. The table shows some 790,000 clones, with 72% occurring only once. The sequenced sample was memory CD4+ T cells sorted from blood. Subset in this sample: CD45RA-negative fraction. The receptors stem from a young woman in good health.

The genes are TRBV5-1 and TRBJ1-3; D is unresolved. Germline V gene sequence: CDR1 SGHRS, CDR2 YFSETQ. V was pared by 7 bases and J by 0 bases, with 11 bases between. The CDR3 spans 14 residues. The CDR3 nucleotides are TGCGCCAGCGCCTCGGGAATCTCTGGAAACACCATATATTTT. Amino acid sequence: CASASGISGNTIYF.

This chain's CDR3 is CASSPGQGTVVSGNTIYF. The CDR3 region has the DNA TGTGCCAGCAGCCCGGGACAGGGTACAGTGGTGTCTGGAAACACCATATATTTT. The V call is TRBV2, the J call TRBJ1-3; 9 nucleotides agree with TRBD1. The V gene end was trimmed by 6 bases and the J gene end by 1 base; junction bases not matched to a gene: 13. The CDR3 totals 18 residues. Per germline, CDR1 SNHLY and CDR2 FYNNEI.

The chain carries TRBV7-9 and TRBJ2-2; 8 bases are a match to TRBD2. The ends lost 4 bases at V and 2 bases at J; junction bases unmatched: 9. Per the germline V gene, CDR1 is SEHNR and CDR2 is FQNEAQ (reference sequence). This CDR3 contains 17 residues. The CDR3 DNA reads TGTGCCAGCAGCTCCATCCCTAGCGGGCTTAACACCGGGGAGCTGTTTTTT. Protein product: CASSSIPSGLNTGELFF.

This rearrangement joins TRBV5-1 to TRBJ2-5; TRBD1 agrees at 10 bases. Looked up from germline, CDR1 is SGHRS and CDR2 is YFSETQ. V was clipped by 0 bases and J by 7 bases; unmatched bases: 0. The CDR3 has 13 residues. CDR3 coding DNA: TGCGCCAGCAGCTTGGGGACAGGGGGGACCCAGTACTTC. Translation gives CASSLGTGGTQYF. Full variable domain (missing parts from reference TRBV5-1 and TRBJ2-5): KAGVTQTPRYLIKTRGQQVTLSCSPISGHRSVSWYQQTPGQGLQFLFEYFSETQRNKGNFPGRFSGRQFSNSRSEMNVSTLELGDSALYLCASSLGTGGTQYFGPGTRLLVL.

On this clone itself: Compared with germline, one end of the junction differs, possibly owing to a read error. The chain uses TRBV6-1 and TRBJ2-7, with TRBD1 as a possible D gene (6 bases). This CDR3 spans 13 amino acids. The V gene's germline CDR1 is MNHNS and CDR2 SASEGT. Here the CDR3 reads CATSLQGTSEQYF. The CDR3 region has the DNA TGTGCCACCAGTCTACAGGGAACGAGCGAGCAGTACTTC.

J is TRBJ1-6 and V is TRBV7-6; maybe TRBD1 (5 bases). Between the trimmed V and J ends, which lost 2 bases and 8 bases, there was a span of 10 bases. The CDR3 extends over 14 amino acids. Germline V gene data show CDR1 as SGHVS and CDR2 as FNYEAQ. CDR3 in DNA: TGTGCCAGCAGCTTAAGCGGGGGTTATTCACCCCTCCACTTT. Its translation: CASSLSGGYSPLHF.

The CDR3 region has the DNA TGTGCCACGGCAGGAGCCTCTGGAAACACCATATATTTT. Translated: CATAGASGNTIYF. The chain couples TRBV18 to TRBJ1-3; D not certain. CDR1 and CDR2 from the germline V gene are KGHSH and LQKENI. V dropped 10 bases and J dropped 0 bases, with 10 bases sitting between them. This CDR3 is built from 13 residues.

The chain carries TRBV4-1 and TRBJ1-5; no clear D. V was shortened by 1 base and J by 0 bases, with 4 bases between the two germline ends. The CDR3 covers 14 residues. CDR1 and CDR2 (germline): MGHRA, YSYEKL. CDR3 bases: TGCGCCAGCAGCCAAGGGATTAGCAATCAGCCCCAGCATTTT. Translating gives CASSQGISNQPQHF.

This clone was counted a single time. In the same sample, other DNA sequences code for this CDR3. The chain combines TRBV5-4 with TRBJ2-3; D remains ambiguous. V was clipped by 4 bases and J by 3 bases, with 6 bases between them. The CDR3 consists of 12 residues. CDR1 is SGHNT and CDR2 is YYREEE in the germline V gene (reference sequence). The CDR3, as DNA: TGTGCCAGCAGCCGTTCTACAGATACGCAGTATTTT. Translated, it gives CASSRSTDTQYF.

J is TRBJ1-1 and V is TRBV2; tentative D call: TRBD1 (6 bases). The CDR3 runs 11 residues. Germline CDR1 is SNHLY and CDR2 is FYNNEI. V was clipped by 6 bases and J by 8 bases, with 10 bases between them. CDR3 bases: TGTGCCAGCAGGCCCGGGACAGAAGCTTTCTTT. This encodes CASRPGTEAFF.

This rearrangement joins TRBV4-2 to TRBJ2-1; D is possibly TRBD2 (6 bases). V shed 6 bases and J shed 6 bases, with 18 bases lying between them. The germline V gene encodes CDR1 LGHNA and CDR2 YNFKEQ. This CDR3 spans 15 amino acids. The CDR3 DNA sequence: TGTGCCAGCAGACCAAGCGGGTTCGCCGGCAATGAGCAGTTCTTC. Translated: CASRPSGFAGNEQFF.

The chain employs TRBV6-5 and TRBJ2-1; 16 bases fit TRBD2. Trimming cost V 6 bases and J 9 bases; bases outside gene matches: 5. CDR1 and CDR2 from the germline V gene are MNHEY and SVGAGI. The CDR3 is made up of 15 amino acids. This CDR3 reads CASSTGTSGRGEQFF. In nucleotides, the CDR3 is TGTGCCAGCAGCACCGGGACTAGCGGGAGGGGTGAGCAGTTCTTC.

This rearrangement joins TRBV6-7 to TRBJ2-7, with 7 bases matching TRBD2. TRBV6-7 is filed as an ORF, its function uncertain. Trimming took 8 bases from V and 6 from J; bases not matched to a gene: 10. The CDR3 is made up of 13 amino acids. The CDR3 region has the DNA TGTGCCAGCCGAAGACTAGCCACCCTCGAGCAGTACTTC. This codes for CASRRLATLEQYF.

The chain links TRBV6-1 to TRBJ2-1; maybe TRBD2 (5 bases). With 9 bases removed from V and 0 bases from J, the gap between germline ends came to 12 bases. The germline V gene encodes CDR1 MNHNS and CDR2 SASEGT. This CDR3 has 14 residues. The CDR3 is CASNGDSSYNEQFF. The CDR3 DNA is TGTGCCAGTAACGGGGATAGCTCCTACAATGAGCAGTTCTTC.